These 27 T cell receptor beta chains share one sample of origin, sequenced in a study of cytomegalovirus exposure and HLA in healthy donors. Data came from immunoSEQ multiplex PCR; TCRdb stores just in-frame clones and leaves some out. Seen here are under 150,000 clones, about 87% observed once, and the top ten hold 8.5% to 9.5%. The sequenced material came from PBMCs. The receptor source for this set is a man in his late teens or twenties in good health and CMV-seropositive.

This clone occurred a few times. The V call is TRBV9, the J call TRBJ2-7; the match to TRBD2 covers 9 bases. The V gene's germline CDR1 is SGDLS and CDR2 YYNGEE. V shed 0 bases and J 1 base; nucleotides not matched to a gene: 2. The CDR3 runs to 15 residues. CDR3 region: CASSVASGMSYEQYF. The CDR3 region has the DNA TGTGCCAGCAGCGTAGCTAGCGGGATGTCCTACGAGCAGTACTTC.

The rearrangement links TRBV27 to TRBJ2-7, with 9 bases identical to TRBD2. The germline gives CDR1 MNHEY, CDR2 SMNVEV (reference sequence). V dropped 5 bases and J dropped 3; count of bases not matched to a gene: 11. CDR3 length: 16 residues. This CDR3 is CASSHSSGSLSYEQYF. The CDR3 coding sequence is TGTGCCAGCAGTCATAGTAGCGGGAGTTTGAGCTACGAGCAGTACTTC.

The chain has TRBV7-6 and TRBJ2-3, with 7 bases aligning to TRBD2. The CDR3 is 15 residues long. Germline-derived CDR1 and CDR2 are SGHVS and FNYEAQ. V lost 8 bases and J lost 2; bases outside the gene matches: 10. The CDR3 is CASRRRGFDTDTQYF. The CDR3, as DNA: TGTGCCAGCCGGAGGCGGGGGTTTGACACAGATACGCAGTATTTT.

This clone was picked up one time. The rearrangement uses TRBV7-2 and TRBJ2-1, with 9 bases identical to TRBD1. CDR1 and CDR2 (germline): SGHTA, FQGNSA. The V gene end was trimmed by 6 bases and the J gene end by 7 bases; junction bases not matched to a gene: 7. The CDR3 spans 14 residues. The CDR3 sequence is CASRTHRGQNEQFF. In DNA, the CDR3 is TGTGCCAGCAGGACCCACAGGGGGCAGAATGAGCAGTTCTTC.

V and J are TRBV2 and TRBJ1-2; 7 bases match TRBD1. The CDR3 covers 14 residues. The V segment lost 5 bases and the J segment 0 bases; nucleotides outside the gene matches: 3. Germline values: CDR1 SNHLY, CDR2 FYNNEI. The CDR3 DNA reads as TGTGCCAGCAGTCTGACAGGGACTAACTATGGCTACACCTTC. Its protein is CASSLTGTNYGYTF. Full variable domain (outside the CDR3, taken from reference TRBV2 and TRBJ1-2): EPEVTQTPSHQVTQMGQEVILRCVPISNHLYFYWYRQILGQKVEFLVSFYNNEISEKSEIFDDQFSVERPDGSNFTLKIRSTKLEDSAMYFCASSLTGTNYGYTFGSGTRLTVV.

V and J are TRBV27 and TRBJ2-7, with TRBD2 as a possible D gene (7 bases). Germline loops: CDR1 MNHEY, CDR2 SMNVEV (reference sequence). V gave up 6 bases and J gave up 5 bases, with 11 bases separating them. The CDR3 consists of 12 residues. CDR3 residues: CASRGGRHEQYF. The CDR3 nucleotides read TGTGCCAGCAGGGGGGGGCGTCACGAGCAGTACTTC.

The DNA for the CDR3 is TGTGCCAGCCTACTGACAGGGGTGAGCACAGATACGCAGTATTTT. Its translation is CASLLTGVSTDTQYF. The rearrangement uses TRBV2 and TRBJ2-3; 8 bases match TRBD1. J gave up 0 bases and V 8 bases, and 7 bases lay outside the gene matches. The CDR3 consists of 15 residues. Germline V gives CDR1 SNHLY, CDR2 FYNNEI.

This clone has a single count. This chain connects TRBV7-9 to TRBJ2-3; 8 nucleotides agree with TRBD2. The germline V gene has CDR1 SEHNR and CDR2 FQNEAQ (reference sequence). J was trimmed by 0 bases and V by 5 bases; bases with no gene match: 13. There are 18 residues in the CDR3. CDR3 sequence: CASSATSGAGGSTDTQYF. The CDR3 DNA reads TGTGCCAGCAGCGCAACCTCCGGGGCGGGGGGTAGCACAGATACGCAGTATTTT.

The DNA of the CDR3 is TGCAGCGTAGGGGTGGGCGAGCAGTACTTC. This codes for CSVGVGEQYF. The V and J genes are TRBV29-1 and TRBJ2-7, with D perhaps matching TRBD1 (5 bases). With 6 bases removed from V and 6 bases from J, the gap between germline ends came to 9 bases. This CDR3 contains 10 residues. Germline V CDR1 and CDR2: SQVTM, ANQGSEA.

The chain uses TRBV29-1 and TRBJ2-1; the match to TRBD2 covers 12 bases. With V trimmed by 3 bases and J by 7 bases, 13 bases remained unmatched. Germline lookup yields CDR1 SQVTM and CDR2 ANQGSEA. The CDR3 sequence is 17 residues long. The CDR3 spells CSVDPGLTSGSRNEQFF. The CDR3 bases are TGCAGCGTTGACCCCGGTTTGACTAGCGGGAGTAGGAATGAGCAGTTCTTC.

The chain uses TRBV5-4 and TRBJ1-3, with D hard to call. CDR1 is SGHNT, CDR2 YYREEE, per germline (reference sequence). The CDR3 sequence is 15 residues long. V dropped 4 bases and J dropped 0 bases, with 11 bases sitting between them. This CDR3 reads CASSERGNSGNTIYF. In nucleotides, the CDR3 is TGTGCCAGCAGCGAGCGCGGGAACTCTGGAAACACCATATATTTT.

The chain is built from TRBV28 and TRBJ1-6, with TRBD1 identical over 7 bases. Germline V gene sequence: CDR1 MDHEN, CDR2 SYDVKM. The CDR3 length is 15 residues. The J segment lost 7 bases and the V segment lost 2 bases, leaving 5 bases of the junction unmatched. CDR3 bases: TGTGCCAGCAGTTTACGACAGGGTTTCAATTCACCCCTCCACTTT. Its protein product is CASSLRQGFNSPLHF.

The chain employs TRBV29-1 and TRBJ1-1, with 7 positions matching TRBD1. Trimming cost V 5 bases and J 1 base; bases outside gene matches: 7. Germline CDR1 is SQVTM and CDR2 is ANQGSEA. This CDR3 has 14 residues. CDR3 nucleotides: TGCAGCGTTCTATCCGGGACAGCGAACACTGAAGCTTTCTTT. It is translated as CSVLSGTANTEAFF.

The chain combines TRBV18 with TRBJ2-7, with D perhaps matching TRBD2 (6 bases). V was shortened by 6 bases and J by 6 bases, with 15 bases between the two germline ends. This CDR3 region has 13 residues. CDR1 is KGHSH and CDR2 is LQKENI in the germline V gene. The CDR3: CASSQETSREQYF. The CDR3 DNA reads TGTGCCAGCTCCCAAGAGACTAGTCGCGAGCAGTACTTC.

V usage is TRBV29-1 and J usage is TRBJ1-4, with 9 bases aligning to TRBD1. J lost 6 bases, V lost 6 bases, and 5 bases had no gene match. Germline V gene sequence: CDR1 SQVTM, CDR2 ANQGSEA. The CDR3 spans 13 residues. CDR3: CSVATGGYEKLFF. DNA for the CDR3: TGCAGCGTCGCGACAGGGGGGTATGAAAAACTGTTTTTT.

The genes are TRBV29-1 and TRBJ1-2; 7 nucleotides agree with TRBD1. J was trimmed by 6 bases and V by 7 bases; bases with no gene match: 8. The CDR3 is 12 residues long. Looked up from germline, CDR1 is SQVTM and CDR2 is ANQGSEA. The CDR3 spells CSANRGDNGYTF. CDR3 nucleotide sequence: TGCAGCGCGAACAGGGGCGATAATGGCTACACCTTC. Full variable domain (missing parts from reference TRBV29-1 and TRBJ1-2): SAVISQKPSRDICQRGTSLTIQCQVDSQVTMMFWYRQQPGQSLTLIATANQGSEATYESGFVIDKFPISRPNLTFSTLTVSNMSPEDSSIYLCSANRGDNGYTFGSGTRLTVV.

This chain joins TRBV27 and TRBJ1-2, with a tentative D call TRBD1 (6 bases). V lost 6 bases and J 7 bases, leaving 18 bases between the germline ends. Per germline, CDR1 MNHEY and CDR2 SMNVEV (reference sequence). The CDR3 is 14 amino acids. The CDR3 sequence is CASRASGAVGGYTF. The CDR3, as DNA: TGTGCCAGCAGAGCATCAGGGGCCGTGGGTGGCTACACCTTC.

V usage is TRBV6-1 and J usage is TRBJ2-1; weak D call: TRBD2 (6 bases). The germline V gene has CDR1 MNHNS and CDR2 SASEGT. CDR3 length: 15 amino acids. V dropped 6 bases and J dropped 4 bases, with 16 bases sitting between them. CDR3 DNA: TGTGCCAGCAGCAAAGCGGGCGGGTATTACAATGAGCAGTTCTTC. Translation gives CASSKAGGYYNEQFF.

This chain uses TRBV6-1 with TRBJ1-4, with D perhaps TRBD1 (6 bases). The CDR3 is made up of 16 amino acids. Germline assignment: CDR1 MNHNS and CDR2 SASEGT. V was shortened by 4 bases and J by 8 bases, with 20 bases between the two germline ends. CDR3 residues: CASSANSAARGEKLFF. The CDR3 coding sequence is TGTGCCAGCAGTGCAAACTCCGCGGCTAGGGGGGAAAAACTGTTTTTT.

The CDR3 is CASSPALEGTDTQYF. CDR3 DNA sequence: TGTGCCAGCTCCCCGGCCCTTGAGGGCACAGATACGCAGTATTTT. The chain joins TRBV18 to TRBJ2-3, with D unclear. V was pared by 6 bases and J by 1 base, with 14 bases between. The CDR3 is 15 amino acids. Per the germline V gene, CDR1 is KGHSH and CDR2 is LQKENI.

This clone was observed a single time. This chain links TRBV6-5 with TRBJ1-5, with 8 bases lining up with TRBD1. The V gene's germline CDR1 is MNHEY and CDR2 SVGAGI. V was pared by 6 bases and J by 4 bases, with 2 bases of the junction left unmatched. The CDR3 spans 13 residues. The CDR3 DNA is TGTGCCAGCAGGGACAGGGAGAATCAGCCCCAGCATTTT. As protein: CASRDRENQPQHF.

The chain links TRBV6-6 to TRBJ1-3; perhaps TRBD1 as D (5 bases). Trimming cost V 2 bases and J 7 bases, with 12 bases left between them. The CDR3 loop spans 14 amino acids. Germline CDR1 and CDR2: MNHNY and SVGAGI (reference sequence). The CDR3, as DNA: TGTGCCAGCAGTTACGGGACTAGTGGGAACACCATATATTTT. Its translation is CASSYGTSGNTIYF.

In the case of this clone: Different DNA sequences within this sample yield the same CDR3. The rearrangement links TRBV9 to TRBJ2-3; no clear D gene. Germline V gene data show CDR1 as SGDLS and CDR2 as YYNGEE. CDR3 length: 14 residues. Between the trimmed V and J ends, which lost 0 bases and 0 bases, there was a span of 5 bases. The CDR3 here is CASSVARSTDTQYF. Written as DNA, the CDR3 is TGTGCCAGCAGCGTAGCTCGGAGCACAGATACGCAGTATTTT.

The rearrangement uses TRBV7-3 and TRBJ2-2, with 13 positions matching TRBD2. V gave up 2 bases and J gave up 7 bases; unmatched junction bases: 4. CDR3 length equals 16 residues. Per germline, CDR1 SGHTA and CDR2 FQGTGA. CDR3 in amino acids: CASSLGGLAGIGELFF. The DNA for the CDR3 is TGTGCCAGCAGCTTAGGGGGACTAGCGGGAATCGGGGAGCTGTTTTTT.

J is TRBJ1-1 and V is TRBV25-1, with D possibly TRBD1 on 6 matching bases. CDR1 and CDR2 (germline): MGHDK, SYGVNS. CDR3 size: 12 residues. The V gene lost 8 bases and the J gene lost 0 bases, with 7 bases spanning the gap. CDR3 residues: CASGQLNTEAFF. CDR3 nucleotides: TGTGCCAGCGGACAGCTGAACACTGAAGCTTTCTTT.

This clone came up once. The genes are TRBV6-5 and TRBJ1-1, with TRBD1 matching over 7 bases. The CDR3 is 13 amino acids. V lost 4 bases, J lost 3 bases, and 2 bases stayed unmatched. Germline V gives CDR1 MNHEY, CDR2 SVGAGI. DNA for the CDR3: TGTGCCAGCAGTTTGCAGGGGGACACTGAAGCTTTCTTT. Translated: CASSLQGDTEAFF.

The J gene is TRBJ2-7, the V gene TRBV5-4; possibly TRBD2 for D (6 bases). The CDR3 consists of 14 residues. Per the germline V gene, CDR1 is SGHNT and CDR2 is YYREEE (reference sequence). Between the trimmed V and J ends, which lost 4 bases and 7 bases, there was a span of 18 bases. The CDR3 nucleotides read TGTGCCAGCAGCCCCGTGGTCGCCGGGGGTGAGCAGTACTTC. This sequence encodes CASSPVVAGGEQYF.